The clone carrying this T cell receptor (beta chain) came up many times. Construction of the TCR beta libraries employed iRepertoire HTBI primers in conjunction with Arm-PCR of CDR3 regions. TCRdb fed the multiplex PCR reads into MiXCR, producing one record per CDR3 protein. The data contain more than 300,000 distinct CDR3 sequences, 15% to 20% of them singletons. This entry is derived from a study of regulatory T cells in long-lasting Graves disease. Germline CDR1 reads KGHSH; CDR2 reads LQKENI. V lost 3 bases to trimming and J lost 2 bases; unmatched junction nucleotides: 8. CDR3 length: 19 amino acids. This sample's time point: newly diagnosed GD, antithyroid drugs for less than 3 months. Preparation of the TCR library used RNA extracted from PBMCs. This sample was shared with a second study, whose subject was T cells in Graves' hyperthyroidism and ophthalmopathy. This second study says: Carried out on the TCR CDR3, a first-round RT-PCR used the HTBI primer set. In simple terms, a model built on 13 V-J features told ophthalmopathy apart from stable hyperthyroidism.

This sequence was found in a young woman with Graves disease. This sequence joins TRBV18 and TRBJ2-1, with 15 bases lining up with TRBD2. Sequences were derived from peripheral blood mononuclear cells (PBMCs), sampled at new diagnosis, from a patient treated with antithyroid drugs. CDR3 protein: CASSPPRTSGGGTYNEQFF. The CDR3 DNA reads as TGTGCCAGCTCACCCCCCCGGACTAGCGGGGGGGGAACCTACAATGAGCAGTTCTTC. The variable domain in full, completed from reference TRBV18 and TRBJ2-1, reads NAGVMQNPRHLVRRRGQEARLRCSPMKGHSHVYWYRQLPEEGLKFMVYLQKENIIDESGMPKERFSAEFPKEGPSILRIQQVVRGDSAAYFCASSPPRTSGGGTYNEQFFGPGTRLTVL.